This TCR beta chain originates from a study of monozygotic twins with inflammatory bowel disease. With the 5' RACE reads reprocessed, TCRdb shows one record per CDR3 protein and no DNA. This listing includes roughly 200,000 distinct CDR3 sequences. The CDR3 is made up of 15 amino acids. Germline loops: CDR1 SGHRS, CDR2 YFSETQ. The sample consisted of blood. The sequence was collected from a human donor with ulcerative colitis or Crohn's disease, or a healthy co-twin of an affected twin (not recorded which). The chain employs TRBV5-1 and TRBJ2-7; TCRdb's D call, TRBD1, is unchecked because there is no DNA. The CDR3 region is CASSFLRQGISEQYF.